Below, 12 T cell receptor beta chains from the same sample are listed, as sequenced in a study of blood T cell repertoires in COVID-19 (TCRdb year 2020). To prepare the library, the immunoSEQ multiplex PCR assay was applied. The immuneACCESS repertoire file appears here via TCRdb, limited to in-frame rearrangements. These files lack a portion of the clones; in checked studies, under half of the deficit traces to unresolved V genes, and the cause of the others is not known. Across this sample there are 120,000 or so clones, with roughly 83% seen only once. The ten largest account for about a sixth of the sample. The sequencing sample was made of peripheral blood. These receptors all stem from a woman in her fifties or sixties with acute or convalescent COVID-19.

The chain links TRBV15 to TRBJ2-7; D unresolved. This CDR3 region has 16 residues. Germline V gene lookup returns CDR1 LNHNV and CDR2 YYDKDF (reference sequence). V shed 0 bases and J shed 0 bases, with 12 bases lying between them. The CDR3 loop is CATSRDRGGSSYEQYF. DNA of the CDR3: TGTGCCACCAGCAGAGATCGCGGCGGAAGCTCCTACGAGCAGTACTTC.

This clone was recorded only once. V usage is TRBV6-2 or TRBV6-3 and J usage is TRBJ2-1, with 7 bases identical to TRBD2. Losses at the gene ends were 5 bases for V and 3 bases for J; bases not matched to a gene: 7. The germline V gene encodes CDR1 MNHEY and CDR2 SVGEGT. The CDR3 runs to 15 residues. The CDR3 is CASSTPGGLYNEQFF. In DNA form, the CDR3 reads TGTGCCAGCAGTACTCCGGGAGGTCTCTACAATGAGCAGTTCTTC.

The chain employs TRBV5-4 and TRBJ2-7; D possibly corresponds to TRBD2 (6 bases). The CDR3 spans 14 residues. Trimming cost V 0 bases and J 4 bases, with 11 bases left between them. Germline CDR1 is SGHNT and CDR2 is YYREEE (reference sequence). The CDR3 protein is CASSLEWGEYEQYF. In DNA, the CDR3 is TGTGCCAGCAGCTTGGAATGGGGGGAATACGAGCAGTACTTC.

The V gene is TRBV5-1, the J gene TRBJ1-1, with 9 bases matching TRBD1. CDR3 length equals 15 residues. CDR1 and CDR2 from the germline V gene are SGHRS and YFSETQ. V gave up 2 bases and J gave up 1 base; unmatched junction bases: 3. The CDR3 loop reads CASSLTQGANTEAFF. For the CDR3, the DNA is TGCGCCAGCAGCTTAACACAGGGGGCGAACACTGAAGCTTTCTTT.

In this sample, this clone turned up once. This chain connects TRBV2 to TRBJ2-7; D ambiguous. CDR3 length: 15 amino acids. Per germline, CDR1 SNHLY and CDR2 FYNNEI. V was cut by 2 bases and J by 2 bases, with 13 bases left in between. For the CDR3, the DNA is TGTGCCAGCAGTGAAAATTCACTGAGCACCTACGAGCAGTACTTC. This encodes CASSENSLSTYEQYF.

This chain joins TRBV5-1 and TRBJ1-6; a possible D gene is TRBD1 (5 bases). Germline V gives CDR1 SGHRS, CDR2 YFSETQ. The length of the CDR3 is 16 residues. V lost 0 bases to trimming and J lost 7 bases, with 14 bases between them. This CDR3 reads CASSLALAGRNSPLHF. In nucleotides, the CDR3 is TGCGCCAGCAGCTTGGCCCTAGCAGGGAGGAATTCACCCCTCCACTTT.

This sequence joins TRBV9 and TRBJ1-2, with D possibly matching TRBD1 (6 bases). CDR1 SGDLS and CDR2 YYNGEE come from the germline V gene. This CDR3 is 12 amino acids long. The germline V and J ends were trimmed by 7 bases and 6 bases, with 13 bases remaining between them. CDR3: CASDRWGNGYTF. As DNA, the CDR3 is TGTGCCAGCGACAGGTGGGGAAATGGCTACACCTTC.

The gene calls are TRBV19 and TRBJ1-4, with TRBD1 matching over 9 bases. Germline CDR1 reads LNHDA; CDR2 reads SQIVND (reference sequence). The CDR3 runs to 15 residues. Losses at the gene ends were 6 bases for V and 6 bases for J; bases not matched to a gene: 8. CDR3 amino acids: CASSRRQGDDEKLFF. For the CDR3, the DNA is TGTGCCAGTAGCCGCAGACAGGGGGATGATGAAAAACTGTTTTTT.

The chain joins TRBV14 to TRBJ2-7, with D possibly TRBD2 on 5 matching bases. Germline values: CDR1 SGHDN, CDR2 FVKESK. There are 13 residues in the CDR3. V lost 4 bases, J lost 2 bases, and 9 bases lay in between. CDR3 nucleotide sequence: TGTGCCAGCAGCCCGTTCGGGGCCTACGAGCAGTACTTC. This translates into CASSPFGAYEQYF.

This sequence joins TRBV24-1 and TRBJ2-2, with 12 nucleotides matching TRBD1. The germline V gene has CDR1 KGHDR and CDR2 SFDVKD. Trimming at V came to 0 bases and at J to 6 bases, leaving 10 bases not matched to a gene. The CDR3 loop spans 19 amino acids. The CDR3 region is CATSDLRDRGRVSAGELFF. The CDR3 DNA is TGTGCCACCAGTGATTTGAGGGACAGGGGGCGAGTTAGCGCCGGGGAGCTGTTTTTT.

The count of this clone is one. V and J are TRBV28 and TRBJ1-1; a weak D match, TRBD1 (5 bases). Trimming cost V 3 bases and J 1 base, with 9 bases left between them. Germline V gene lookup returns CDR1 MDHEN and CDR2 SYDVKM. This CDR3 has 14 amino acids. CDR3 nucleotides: TGTGCCAGCAGTTTTGGAGGGGCGAACACTGAAGCTTTCTTT. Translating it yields CASSFGGANTEAFF.

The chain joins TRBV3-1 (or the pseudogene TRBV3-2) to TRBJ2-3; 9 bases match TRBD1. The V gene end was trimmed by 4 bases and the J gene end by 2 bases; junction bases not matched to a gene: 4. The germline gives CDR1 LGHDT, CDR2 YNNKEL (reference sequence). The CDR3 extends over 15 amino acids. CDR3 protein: CASSLGTGFTDTQYF. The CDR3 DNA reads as TGTGCCAGCAGCCTCGGGACAGGGTTCACAGATACGCAGTATTTT.